A selection of T cell receptor beta chains follows, all from one sample in a study of T cells in Graves' hyperthyroidism and ophthalmopathy. Via MiXCR, TCRdb re-called the multiplex PCR reads, giving one row per CDR3 protein. The data contain around 250,000 distinct CDR3 sequences, about 15% of them singletons. The sample taken for sequencing was blood. The receptors originated from a woman aged 18-29 years with Graves' ophthalmopathy. CDR3s leave out the opening cysteine and the closing phenylalanine or tryptophan.

V	CDR3
TRBV10-3	AITADGNSYNEQF
TRBV6-1	ASSLELSGNTIY
TRBV7-9	ASSWAGGTDTQY
TRBV10-1	ASYRQGARNEKF
TRBV5-8	ASSPNPARYGYT
TRBV6-2/TRBV6-3	ASRNRLAMNTEAF
TRBV20-1	SARAGSLAGSTDTQY
TRBV29-1	SVVGAANEKLF
TRBV29-1	SVEDRGHSVSNEQF
TRBV2	ASRTAKGEVTGELF
TRBV12-3/TRBV12-4	ASSTGSGNTIY
TRBV6-2/TRBV6-3	ASSLHMAGPSYEQY
TRBV30	AWSPGAGNTIY
TRBV15	ATSRVGADTQY
TRBV11-2	ASSFLAGGPDTQY
TRBV7-3	ASSPGTGETGELF
TRBV9	ASSVGTWAYEQY
TRBV5-4	ASSPRWAGETQY
TRBV20-1	SADLAGVGNEQF
TRBV9	ASSVGAGGVETQY
TRBV11-2	ASSPGAGMINSPLH
TRBV12-3/TRBV12-4	AVADSTDTQY
TRBV6-2/TRBV6-3	ASSPGLAGAKGNTDTQY
TRBV28	ASSGADREDYGYT
TRBV9	ASSLGQGTEKLF
TRBV20-1	SVIPTTGANYGYT
TRBV3-1	ASSSLAGEQF
TRBV2	ASSSRDELQL
TRBV7-9	ASSLITGEAF
TRBV6-2/TRBV6-3	ASSYFARTSGKNEQF
TRBV7-3	ASSLRGTSGNEQF
TRBV12-3/TRBV12-4	ASGYLAGEKLF
TRBV15	ATSRDRWTGDEQY
TRBV4-3	ASSQDPAVLYGYT
TRBV2	ASSEGQGLSYEQY
TRBV7-9	ASSSNRGTSGVFNEQF
TRBV2	ASTGSLAGLPSYEQY
TRBV5-5	ASRPGDIPYEQY
TRBV2	ASSDVGGEYREQY
TRBV20-1	SARVSGPAGYT
TRBV7-2	ASSLEGLAGGIYNEQF
TRBV6-2/TRBV6-3	ASTPGPSTQY
TRBV6-2/TRBV6-3	ASSIAGAYEQY
TRBV6-1	ASSDRLALDTQY
TRBV7-9	ASSPASRDSAQSYEQY
TRBV10-2	ASCGGETQY
TRBV6-1	ASRTRQTRAGSGDTQY
TRBV20-1	SVKLTGSRETQY
TRBV6-2/TRBV6-3	ASSTDRGEQY
TRBV20-1	SAIGELSYEQY
TRBV30	AWSVLAGGGSWEQF
TRBV19	ASSLTSGRYADTQY
TRBV12-3/TRBV12-4	ASSATGGNTEAF
TRBV30	AWSATPGLAGIITDTQY
TRBV27	ASSLKVTSYGYT